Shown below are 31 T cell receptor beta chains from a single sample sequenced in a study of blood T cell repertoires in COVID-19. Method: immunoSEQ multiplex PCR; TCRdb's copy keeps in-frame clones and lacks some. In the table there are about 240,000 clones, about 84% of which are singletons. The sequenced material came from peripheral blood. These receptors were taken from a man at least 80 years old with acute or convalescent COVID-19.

CDR3 sequence reads: CAISIRGDEQFF. The CDR3 coding sequence is TGTGCCATCAGTATCAGGGGCGATGAGCAGTTCTTC. The chain is built from TRBV10-3 and TRBJ2-1; D possibly corresponds to TRBD1 (6 bases). V shed 5 bases and J shed 8 bases, with 10 bases lying between them. This CDR3 contains 12 residues. In germline, CDR1 is ENHRY, CDR2 SYGVKD.

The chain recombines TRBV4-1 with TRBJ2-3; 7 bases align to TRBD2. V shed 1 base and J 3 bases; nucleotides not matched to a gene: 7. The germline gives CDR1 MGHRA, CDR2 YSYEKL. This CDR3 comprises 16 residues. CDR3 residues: CASSQAAAGPTDTQYF. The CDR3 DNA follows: TGCGCCAGCAGCCAAGCAGCAGCGGGGCCTACAGATACGCAGTATTTT.

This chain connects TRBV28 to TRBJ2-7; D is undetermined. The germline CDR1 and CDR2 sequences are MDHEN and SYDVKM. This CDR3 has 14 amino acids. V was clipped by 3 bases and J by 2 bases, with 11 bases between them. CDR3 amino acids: CASSFRQVPYEQYF. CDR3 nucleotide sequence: TGTGCCAGCAGTTTCCGGCAGGTCCCCTACGAGCAGTACTTC. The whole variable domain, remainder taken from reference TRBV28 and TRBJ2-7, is DVKVTQSSRYLVKRTGEKVFLECVQDMDHENMFWYRQDPGLGLRLIYFSYDVKMKEKGDIPEGYSVSREKKERFSLILESASTNQTSMYLCASSFRQVPYEQYFGPGTRLTVT.

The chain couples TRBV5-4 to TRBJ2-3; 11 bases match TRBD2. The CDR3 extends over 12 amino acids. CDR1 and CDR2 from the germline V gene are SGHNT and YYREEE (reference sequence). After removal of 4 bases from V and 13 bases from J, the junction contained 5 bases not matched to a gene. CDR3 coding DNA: TGTGCCAGCAGCCCGGGACTAGCGGTCGAGTATTTT. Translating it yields CASSPGLAVEYF.

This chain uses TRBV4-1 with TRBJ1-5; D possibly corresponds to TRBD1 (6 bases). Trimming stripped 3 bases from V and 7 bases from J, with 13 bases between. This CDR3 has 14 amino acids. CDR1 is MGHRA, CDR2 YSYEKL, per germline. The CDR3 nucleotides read TGCGCCAGCAGCCAGGGGACGGGGGGCCAGCCCCAGCATTTT. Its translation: CASSQGTGGQPQHF.

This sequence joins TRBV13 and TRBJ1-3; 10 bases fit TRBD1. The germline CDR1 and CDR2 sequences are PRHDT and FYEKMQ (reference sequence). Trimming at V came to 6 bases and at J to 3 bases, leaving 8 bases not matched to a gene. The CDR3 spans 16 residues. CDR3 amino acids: CASRYSDRGNGNTIYF. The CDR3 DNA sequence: TGTGCCAGCAGATATTCGGACAGGGGGAATGGAAACACCATATATTTT.

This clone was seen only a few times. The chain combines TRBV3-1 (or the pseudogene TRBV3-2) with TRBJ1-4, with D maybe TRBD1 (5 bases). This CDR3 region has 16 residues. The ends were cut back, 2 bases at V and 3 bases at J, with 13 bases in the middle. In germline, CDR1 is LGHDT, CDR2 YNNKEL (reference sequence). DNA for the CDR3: TGTGCCAGCAGCCAATGGCAGGGTACAGCTAATGAAAAACTGTTTTTT. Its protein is CASSQWQGTANEKLFF.

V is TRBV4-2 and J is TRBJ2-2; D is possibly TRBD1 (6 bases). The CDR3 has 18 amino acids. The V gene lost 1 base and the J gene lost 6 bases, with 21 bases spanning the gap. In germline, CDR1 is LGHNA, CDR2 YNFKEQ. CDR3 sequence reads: CASSQVQQGGVGAGELFF. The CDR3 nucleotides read TGTGCCAGCAGCCAAGTCCAACAGGGCGGAGTTGGGGCCGGGGAGCTGTTTTTT.

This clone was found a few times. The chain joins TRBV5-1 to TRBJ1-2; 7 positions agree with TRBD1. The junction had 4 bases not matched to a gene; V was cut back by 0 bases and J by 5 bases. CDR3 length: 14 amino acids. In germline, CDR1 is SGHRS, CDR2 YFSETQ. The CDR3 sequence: CASSLEGQPYGYTF. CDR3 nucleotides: TGCGCCAGCAGCTTGGAGGGACAGCCTTATGGCTACACCTTC.

This chain's CDR3 is CASSMRKGAAANEKLFF. The CDR3 bases are TGTGCCAGCAGTATGAGAAAGGGGGCGGCGGCTAATGAAAAACTGTTTTTT. The gene calls are TRBV5-4 and TRBJ1-4; TRBD1 aligns across 7 bases. Germline CDR1 SGHNT, CDR2 YYREEE (reference sequence). The CDR3 is 17 amino acids. V shed 5 bases, J shed 3 bases, and the junction held 13 bases outside the gene matches. The full variable domain, completed using reference TRBV5-4 and TRBJ1-4, is ETGVTQSPTHLIKTRGQQVTLRCSSQSGHNTVSWYQQALGQGPQFIFQYYREEENGRGNFPPRFSGLQFPNYSSELNVNALELDDSALYLCASSMRKGAAANEKLFFGSGTQLSVL.

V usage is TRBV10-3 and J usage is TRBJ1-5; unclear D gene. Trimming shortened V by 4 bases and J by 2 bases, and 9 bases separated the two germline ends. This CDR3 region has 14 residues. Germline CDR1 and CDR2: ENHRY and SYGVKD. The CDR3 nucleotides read TGTGCCATCAGTGGGGCAGGTGGCAATCAGCCCCAGCATTTT. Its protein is CAISGAGGNQPQHF.

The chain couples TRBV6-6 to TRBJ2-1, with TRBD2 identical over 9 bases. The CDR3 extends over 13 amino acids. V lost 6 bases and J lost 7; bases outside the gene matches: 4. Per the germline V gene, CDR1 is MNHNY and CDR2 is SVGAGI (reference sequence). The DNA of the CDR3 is TGTGCCAGCAGGGCTAGCGGGGAGAATGAGCAGTTCTTC. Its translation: CASRASGENEQFF.

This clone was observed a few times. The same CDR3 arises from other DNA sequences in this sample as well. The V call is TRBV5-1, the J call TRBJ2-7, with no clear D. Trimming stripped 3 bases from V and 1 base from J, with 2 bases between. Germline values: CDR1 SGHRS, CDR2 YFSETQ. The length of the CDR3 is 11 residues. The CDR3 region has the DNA TGCGCCAGCAGCTCTTCCTACGAGCAGTACTTC. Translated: CASSSSYEQYF.

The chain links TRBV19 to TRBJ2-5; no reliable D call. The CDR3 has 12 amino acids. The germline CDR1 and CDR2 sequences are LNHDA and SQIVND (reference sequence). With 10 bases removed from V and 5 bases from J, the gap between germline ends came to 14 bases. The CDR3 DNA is TGTGCCACCTCCACCGGTCGGGAGACCCAGTACTTC. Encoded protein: CATSTGRETQYF.

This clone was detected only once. The CDR3 nucleotides are TGTGCCAGCAGCCAAGGGACAGTGGGCAATGAGCAGTTCTTC. As protein: CASSQGTVGNEQFF. The V call is TRBV3-1 (or the pseudogene TRBV3-2), the J call TRBJ2-1, with D tentatively TRBD1 (6 bases). The germline V gene has CDR1 LGHDT and CDR2 YNNKEL (reference sequence). CDR3 length equals 14 residues. Trimming left V 1 base short and J 6 bases short, with 10 bases between.

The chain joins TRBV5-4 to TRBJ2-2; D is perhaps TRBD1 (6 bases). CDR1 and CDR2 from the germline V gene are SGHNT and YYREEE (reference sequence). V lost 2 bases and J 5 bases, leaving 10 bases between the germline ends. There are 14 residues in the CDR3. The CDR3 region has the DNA TGTGCCAGCAGCTTCGCCACAGGGACCGGGGAGCTGTTTTTT. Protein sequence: CASSFATGTGELFF. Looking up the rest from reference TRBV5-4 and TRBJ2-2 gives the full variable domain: ETGVTQSPTHLIKTRGQQVTLRCSSQSGHNTVSWYQQALGQGPQFIFQYYREEENGRGNFPPRFSGLQFPNYSSELNVNALELDDSALYLCASSFATGTGELFFGEGSRLTVL.

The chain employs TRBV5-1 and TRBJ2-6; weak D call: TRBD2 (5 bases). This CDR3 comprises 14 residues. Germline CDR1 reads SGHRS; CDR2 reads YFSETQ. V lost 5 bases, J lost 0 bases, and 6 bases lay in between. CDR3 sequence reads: CASSEGSGANVLTF. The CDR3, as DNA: TGCGCCAGCAGTGAGGGCTCTGGGGCCAACGTCCTGACTTTC.

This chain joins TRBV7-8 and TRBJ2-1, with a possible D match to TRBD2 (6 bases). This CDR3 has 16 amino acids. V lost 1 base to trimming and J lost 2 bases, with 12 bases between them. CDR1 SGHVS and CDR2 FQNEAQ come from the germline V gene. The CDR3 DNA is TGTGCCAGCAGCTTAGACACGGGAGCGGCCTACAATGAGCAGTTCTTC. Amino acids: CASSLDTGAAYNEQFF.

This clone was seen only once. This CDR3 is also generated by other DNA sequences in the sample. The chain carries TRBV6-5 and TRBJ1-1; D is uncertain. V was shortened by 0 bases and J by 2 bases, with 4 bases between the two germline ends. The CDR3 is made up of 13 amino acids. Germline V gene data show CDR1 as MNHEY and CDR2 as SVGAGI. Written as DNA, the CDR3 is TGTGCCAGCAGTTACTCGAGAAACACTGAAGCTTTCTTT. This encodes CASSYSRNTEAFF.

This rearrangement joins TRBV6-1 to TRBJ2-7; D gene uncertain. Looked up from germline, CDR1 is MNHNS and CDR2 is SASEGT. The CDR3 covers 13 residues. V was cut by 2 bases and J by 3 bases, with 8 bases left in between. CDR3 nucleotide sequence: TGTGCCAGCAGTGAACGAGGCAGCTACGAGCAGTACTTC. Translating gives CASSERGSYEQYF.

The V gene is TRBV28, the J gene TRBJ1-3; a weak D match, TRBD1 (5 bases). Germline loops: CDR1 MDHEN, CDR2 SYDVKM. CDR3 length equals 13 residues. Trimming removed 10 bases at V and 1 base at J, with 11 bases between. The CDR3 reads CAMIRQSGNTIYF. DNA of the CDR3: TGTGCCATGATTCGACAGTCTGGAAACACCATATATTTT.

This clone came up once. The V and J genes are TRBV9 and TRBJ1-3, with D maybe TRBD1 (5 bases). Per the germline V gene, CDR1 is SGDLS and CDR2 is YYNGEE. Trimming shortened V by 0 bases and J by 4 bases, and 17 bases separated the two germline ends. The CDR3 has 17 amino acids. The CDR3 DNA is TGTGCCAGCAGCGTAGGGCCCGGGGCCAGCGGGGGAAACACCATATATTTT. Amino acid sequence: CASSVGPGASGGNTIYF.

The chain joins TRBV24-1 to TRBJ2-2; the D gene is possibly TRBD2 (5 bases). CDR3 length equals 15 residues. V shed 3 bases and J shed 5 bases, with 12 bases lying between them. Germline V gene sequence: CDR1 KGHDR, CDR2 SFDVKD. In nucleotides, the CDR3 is TGTGCCACCAGTGATCCGAGGACGGGAACCGGGGAGCTGTTTTTT. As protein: CATSDPRTGTGELFF.

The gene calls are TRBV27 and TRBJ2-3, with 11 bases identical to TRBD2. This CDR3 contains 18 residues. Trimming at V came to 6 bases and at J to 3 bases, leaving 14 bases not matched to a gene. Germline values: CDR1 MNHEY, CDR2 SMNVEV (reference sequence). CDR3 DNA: TGTGCCAGCAGCCAAGGAGGGGTACTAGCGGGAGCGACAGATACGCAGTATTTT. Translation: CASSQGGVLAGATDTQYF.

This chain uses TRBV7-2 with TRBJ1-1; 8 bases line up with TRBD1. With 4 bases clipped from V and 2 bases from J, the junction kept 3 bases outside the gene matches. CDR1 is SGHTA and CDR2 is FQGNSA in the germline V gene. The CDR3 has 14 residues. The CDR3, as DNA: TGTGCCAGCAGCTCCGGACAGGGAAACACTGAAGCTTTCTTT. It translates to CASSSGQGNTEAFF.

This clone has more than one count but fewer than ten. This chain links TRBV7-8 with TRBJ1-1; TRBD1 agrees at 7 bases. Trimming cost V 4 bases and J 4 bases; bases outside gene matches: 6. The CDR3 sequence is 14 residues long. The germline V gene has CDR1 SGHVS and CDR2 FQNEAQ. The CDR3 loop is CASSSITGVTEAFF. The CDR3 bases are TGTGCCAGCAGCTCCATAACAGGGGTCACTGAAGCTTTCTTT.

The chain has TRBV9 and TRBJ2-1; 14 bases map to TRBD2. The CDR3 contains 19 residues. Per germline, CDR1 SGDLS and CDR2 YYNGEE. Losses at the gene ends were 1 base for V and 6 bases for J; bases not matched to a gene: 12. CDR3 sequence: CASSVQGTSGSLGGNEQFF. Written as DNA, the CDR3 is TGTGCCAGCAGCGTACAGGGGACTAGCGGGAGCCTGGGGGGCAATGAGCAGTTCTTC. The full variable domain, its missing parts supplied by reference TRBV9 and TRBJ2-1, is DSGVTQTPKHLITATGQRVTLRCSPRSGDLSVYWYQQSLDQGLQFLIQYYNGEERAKGNILERFSAQQFPDLHSELNLSSLELGDSALYFCASSVQGTSGSLGGNEQFFGPGTRLTVL.

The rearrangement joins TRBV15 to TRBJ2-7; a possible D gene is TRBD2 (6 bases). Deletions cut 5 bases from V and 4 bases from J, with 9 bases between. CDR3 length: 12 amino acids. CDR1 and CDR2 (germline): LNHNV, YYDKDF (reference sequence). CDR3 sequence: CATSLGGYEQYF. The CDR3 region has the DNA TGTGCCACCAGCTTGGGGGGATACGAGCAGTACTTC.

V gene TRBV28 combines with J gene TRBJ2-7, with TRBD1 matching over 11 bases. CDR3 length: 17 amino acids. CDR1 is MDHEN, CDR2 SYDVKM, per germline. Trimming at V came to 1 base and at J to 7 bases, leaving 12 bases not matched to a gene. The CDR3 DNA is TGTGCCAGCAGTTTATTTGGACCCGGGACAGGGGGGTATGAGCAGTACTTC. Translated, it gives CASSLFGPGTGGYEQYF.

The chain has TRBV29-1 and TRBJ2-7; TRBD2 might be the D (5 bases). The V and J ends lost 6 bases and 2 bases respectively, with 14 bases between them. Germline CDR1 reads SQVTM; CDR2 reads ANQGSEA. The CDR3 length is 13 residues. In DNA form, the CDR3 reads TGCAGCGTCCAAAGACGGGATCCCTACGAGCAGTACTTC. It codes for CSVQRRDPYEQYF.

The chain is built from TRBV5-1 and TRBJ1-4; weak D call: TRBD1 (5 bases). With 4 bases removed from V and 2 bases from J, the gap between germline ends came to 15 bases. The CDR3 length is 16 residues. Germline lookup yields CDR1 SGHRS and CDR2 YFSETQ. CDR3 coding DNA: TGCGCCAGCAGCCCCGAAGGGGTAGGGACTAATGAAAAACTGTTTTTT. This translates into CASSPEGVGTNEKLFF.